This T cell receptor (beta chain) was sequenced for a study of T cell responses to AZD1222 COVID-19 vaccine (dated by TCRdb to about 2021). About the investigation overall: AZD1222 recipients whose second dose came at about 4 weeks and those whose second dose came at about 12 weeks were combined into one group, since spike-specific TCR depth and breadth did not differ between the two schedules. Trial participants were enrolled by age into 18-55, 56-69 and 70-plus year subgroups, with roughly 160, 29 and 62 TCR-sequenced participants respectively. A total of approximately 240 trial participants underwent TCR sequencing, of whom 200 to 220 had received two doses of AZD1222 and around 25 had received two doses of the MenACWY control vaccine. Results the study describes overall, beyond this receptor: Participants were mostly white British and included more females than males, and it was suggested by the authors that clonal diversity may have been underestimated. Nearly half of unique spike-specific TCRs reportedly recognized epitopes outside regions mutated in the B.1.351 and B.1.1.7 variants. Conclusions about previously exposed vaccinees were limited because only a handful of AZD1222 recipients were SARS-CoV-2 seropositive at baseline. The vaccine-associated CD4 TCRs covered the entire spike protein, and the dominant responses fell in regions 160-218 and 743-854. In the small 56-69-year group, the increase in depth fell short of significance, most likely because of low power. After two AZD1222 doses, spike-specific TCR breadth and depth were significantly higher than at day 0 and than in MenACWY recipients. Because no samples from the day 14 peak response were available, repertoires could be characterized only after the peak T cell response.

The label giving this sample's time point can be read as: baseline before first vaccination. The vaccinee samples were drawn from two UK trials, COV001 and COV002, one of which was a single-blind randomized controlled phase 2/3 trial testing AZD1222 (ChAdOx1 nCoV-19) in healthy adults. Trial participant PBMC samples were collected at day 0 and day 28 after the second dose for TCRbeta chain sequencing. The CDR3 regions of human TCRbeta chains were analyzed by immunosequencing. Under the source paper's analysis protocol: TCRs in the repertoires were compared against a reference library of SARS-CoV-2-specific TCRs that had been generated with the MIRA antigen-specificity platform. Breadth meant the fraction of unique TCRs that were SARS-CoV-2-associated, whereas depth meant the fraction of total T cells that were SARS-CoV-2-associated. Using the MIRA data, every spike-specific TCR was mapped to the spike region that the TCR reacted to and assigned to either a CD4 or a CD8 class. Log10-transformed breadth and depth values were compared by one-way ANOVA with Sidak's multiple comparisons tests. This immuneACCESS table, as held by TCRdb, lists in-frame sequences with V and J called but not all clones. Of the missing ones, under half trace to an unresolved V gene in checked studies; the others have no known cause. V, J and clone size are those of that table, while D and trimming were read from the DNA. The sample table records around 140,000 clones; over 90% of these occur just once. The biggest ten clones account for roughly 5.4% of the sample.

The CDR3 has 18 amino acids, counting the end cysteine and phenylalanine. The retained sequence is limited to the CDR3, 54 bases, with the frame set at the first base. CDR1 and CDR2 are read off the germline V gene as KGHSH and LQKENI. V is pruned by 4 bases and J by 3 bases, leaving 16 bases of the junction without a gene match. Worth noting for this clone: No cognate antigen has been identified for it. Per-base qualities were not stored, and no clone one base away is much larger.

The source material was peripheral blood, sampled on day 0 of AZD1222 vaccination. This TCR was sampled from an adult in good health. The chain is encoded by TRBV18 joined to TRBJ1-2; a stretch of 8 junction bases matches TRBD1. The CDR3 reads CASSRTRGQGWVDYGYTF. The DNA sequence is given as TGTGCCAGCTCACGCACCCGAGGACAGGGTTGGGTGGACTATGGCTACACCTTC.